This is a list of T cell receptor beta chains from one sample in a study of cytomegalovirus exposure and HLA in healthy donors. Assay used: immunoSEQ multiplex PCR; TCRdb lists only in-frame clones, some missing. This sample carries fewer than 70,000 clones, over 85% of them seen once, and the ten largest clones take almost 6%. Sequences were obtained from PBMCs. All receptors derive from a young woman in good health and CMV-seropositive. Both conserved end residues are part of each CDR3.

V gene | CDR3 protein
TRBV7-2 | CASLRGIGTDTQYF
TRBV30 | CAWTDSVYNEQFF
TRBV15 | CATSRSQVGSNQYF
TRBV5-4 | CASSTGGYQANEQFF
TRBV9 | CASSGGLAGVTDTQYF
TRBV9 | CASSVGPGAGAFF
TRBV19 | CASSRTENPTYEQYF
TRBV30 | CAWNKDMNTEAFF
TRBV28 | CASSFKVDRGQGVYGYTF
TRBV6-1 | CASSLAGAGFYEQYF
TRBV7-8 | CASSVGQGSSSYNEQFF
TRBV27 | CASSFFSGEQYF
TRBV5-4 | CASSFQGAETQYF
TRBV7-9 | CASSLRGTGQSSTEAFF
TRBV4-3 | CASSQALATTGELFF
TRBV27 | CASSPTGMDRRAEAFF
TRBV28 | CASSSGASHYNSPLHF
TRBV18 | CASSHSGQINTEAFF
TRBV2 | CASSGLASGSSYNEQFF
TRBV30 | CAWSVRPGWRGAEAFF
TRBV4-3 | CASSQAAGTRTDTQYF
TRBV7-8 | CATAGGRVTTQYF
TRBV19 | CASSISGPDNEQFF
TRBV7-2 | CASSLVGGGAGEAFF
TRBV19 | CASRPTGDGNQPQHF
TRBV6-5 | CASQPTAGNTIYF
TRBV9 | CASSVGTGPQHF
TRBV30 | CAWSGGSSYNEQFF
TRBV5-6 | CASSNGQGAVSYEQYF
TRBV5-6 | CASSFYGTEAFF
TRBV28 | CATTPPGNTGELFF
TRBV27 | CASSQLHWSTGELFF
TRBV5-1 | CASTPRTSGTPYNEQFF
TRBV9 | CASSVGGDRGYAEQFF
TRBV7-2 | CASRQGLAGVRVTDTQYF
TRBV5-6 | CASSVPGQPQHF
TRBV9 | CASSVGDPYEQYF
TRBV9 | CASSVAGGPLDEQFF
TRBV9 | CASSVAGSNYGYTF
TRBV10-3 | CAIRGDNYNEQFF
TRBV4-1 | CASSQPLQGANYGYTF
TRBV10-2 | CASREGVAYEQYF
TRBV28 | CASRKVAWAAEQYF
TRBV2 | CASSWGLAGVGTGELFF
TRBV2 | CASGVDEQFF
TRBV4-1 | CASSQEGGVGNTIYF
TRBV7-3 | CASSLIQGINNEQFF
TRBV6-6 | CASSYDPLGGNTEAFF
TRBV7-8 | CASSSNSGASTDTQYF
TRBV5-5 | CASSPTGATYGQYF
TRBV6-5 | CASSLGGLPETQYF
TRBV11-2 | CASSLGDGGDRRNYGYTF
TRBV28 | CASSGQLLAKNIQYF
TRBV5-1 | CASRGLQNTEAFF